This T cell receptor (beta chain) appears in the sequencing data of a study of OX40 agonist ivuxolimab in advanced cancers. Whole-study results and caveats: Normalized T-cell clonal expansion was also low in a subset of nonresponders. Among the lowest peripheral clonal expansion occurred in 0.1-3.0 mg/kg partial responders. Circulating CD4+ and CD8+ T cells showed clonal expansion by week 6 at 0.1 to 3.0 mg/kg.

CDR3 length: 11 residues. CDR1 MNHEY and CDR2 SMNVEV come from the germline V gene (reference sequence). Between the trimmed V and J ends, which lost 4 bases and 5 bases, there was a span of 6 bases. The sampling schedule covered blood at baseline, cycle 4 day 1, and cycle 7 day 1. Produced via immunoSEQ multiplex PCR; TCRdb's table is partial and in-frame only. The sample holds about 26,000 clones, approximately 91% seen once. Remarks on this clone: Its antigen remains unidentified.

This sequence was found in an adult with an advanced solid tumor such as melanoma, head and neck, liver or kidney cancer. This specimen was CD4+ or CD8+ T cells sorted from blood, taken in a trial of the OX40 agonist ivuxolimab. The rearrangement uses TRBV27 and TRBJ2-7; D gene uncertain. The CDR3 coding sequence is TGTGCCAGCAGTTCTTTGAACGAGCAGTACTTC. It encodes CASSSLNEQYF.